This T cell receptor (beta chain) comes out of a study of blood T cell repertoires in COVID-19. Study in general: The cDNA or gDNA used as material had been derived from T cells, B-cell-depleted T cells, or PBMCs.

Authors' data handling: Scientists estimated how many nucleated cells there were by amplifying reference gene primers. TCRdb's copy holds only in-frame clones and misses some; the assay was immunoSEQ multiplex PCR. V, J and clone size were drawn from that table, and D and trimming were deduced from the DNA. The table lists about 330,000 clones, nearly 90% of them singletons. V lost 4 bases and J lost 8; bases outside the gene matches: 10. In germline, CDR1 is LNHDA, CDR2 SQIVND (reference sequence). CDR3 length equals 15 residues. This TCR was sampled from a woman younger than 45 who had recovered from COVID-19. The chain carries TRBV19 and TRBJ1-4; TRBD1 aligns across 7 bases. The sequencing input was PBMCs or T cells enriched from blood (not recorded which). This CDR3 reads CASSTPGGYIEKLFF. The DNA for the CDR3 is TGTGCCAGTAGTACCCCAGGGGGGTATATAGAAAAACTGTTTTTT. The whole variable domain, remainder taken from reference TRBV19 and TRBJ1-4, is DGGITQSPKYLFRKEGQNVTLSCEQNLNHDAMYWYRQDPGQGLRLIYYSQIVNDFQKGDIAEGYSVSREKKESFPLTVTSAQKNPTAFYLCASSTPGGYIEKLFFGSGTQLSVL.